The clone carrying this T cell receptor (beta chain) was seen a few times. Patients at the Seattle site were enrolled during active infection and followed longitudinally. The data are from a study of blood T cell repertoires in COVID-19. Turning to the study itself: Italy, Spain and the United States were the sources of the convalescent and acute COVID-19 samples.

Authors' processing steps: Quantification of nucleated cells was approximated via reference gene primer amplification. TCRdb's table, derived via immunoSEQ multiplex PCR, lists solely in-frame clones and lacks some. V and J calls and clone size are given by that table; D and trimming were obtained from the DNA. The table includes a few hundred thousand clones, 89% detected once. This clonotype originated in a woman aged 55 to 70 with COVID-19, enrolled during active disease. Sequencing input: peripheral blood.

CDR3: CASSRADRDGNQPQHF. The CDR3 coding sequence is TGCGCCAGCAGCCGGGCCGACAGGGACGGCAATCAGCCCCAGCATTTT. This sequence joins TRBV4-1 and TRBJ1-5, with 7 bases lining up with TRBD1. V trimming: 4 bases; J trimming: 2 bases; junction bases outside the gene matches: 8. The CDR3 consists of 16 residues. CDR1 and CDR2 (germline): MGHRA, YSYEKL.